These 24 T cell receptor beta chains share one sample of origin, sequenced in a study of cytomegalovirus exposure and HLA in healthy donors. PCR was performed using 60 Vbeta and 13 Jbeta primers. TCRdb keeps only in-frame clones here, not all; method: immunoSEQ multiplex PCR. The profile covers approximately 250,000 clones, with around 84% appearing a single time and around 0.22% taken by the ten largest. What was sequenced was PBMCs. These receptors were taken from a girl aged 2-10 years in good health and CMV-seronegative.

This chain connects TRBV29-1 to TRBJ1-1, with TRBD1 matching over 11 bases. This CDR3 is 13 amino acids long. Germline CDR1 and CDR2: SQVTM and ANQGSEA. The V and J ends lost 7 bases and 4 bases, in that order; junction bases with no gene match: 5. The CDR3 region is CSGGQGASTEAFF. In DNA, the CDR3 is TGCAGCGGAGGACAGGGGGCAAGCACTGAAGCTTTCTTT.

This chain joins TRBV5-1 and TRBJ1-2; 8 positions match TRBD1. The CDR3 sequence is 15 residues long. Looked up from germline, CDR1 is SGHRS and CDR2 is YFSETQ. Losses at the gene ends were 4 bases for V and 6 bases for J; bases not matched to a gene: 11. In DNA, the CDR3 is TGCGCCAGCAGCCCTGGACAGGGAATGGTGAATGGCTACACCTTC. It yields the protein CASSPGQGMVNGYTF. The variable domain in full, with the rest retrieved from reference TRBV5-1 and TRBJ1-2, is KAGVTQTPRYLIKTRGQQVTLSCSPISGHRSVSWYQQTPGQGLQFLFEYFSETQRNKGNFPGRFSGRQFSNSRSEMNVSTLELGDSALYLCASSPGQGMVNGYTFGSGTRLTVV.

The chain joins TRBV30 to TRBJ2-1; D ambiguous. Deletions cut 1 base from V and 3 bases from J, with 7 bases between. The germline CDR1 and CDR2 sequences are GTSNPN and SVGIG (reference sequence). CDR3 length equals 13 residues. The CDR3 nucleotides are TGTGCCTGGAGTGGGGCCCTCTACAATGAGCAGTTCTTC. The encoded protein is CAWSGALYNEQFF.

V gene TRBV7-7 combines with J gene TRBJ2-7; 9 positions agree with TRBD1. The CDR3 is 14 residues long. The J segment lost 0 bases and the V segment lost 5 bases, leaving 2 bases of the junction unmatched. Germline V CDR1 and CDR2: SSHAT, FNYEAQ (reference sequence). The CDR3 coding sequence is TGTGCCAGCAGCCGGGACAGGGACTCCTACGAGCAGTACTTC. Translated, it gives CASSRDRDSYEQYF.

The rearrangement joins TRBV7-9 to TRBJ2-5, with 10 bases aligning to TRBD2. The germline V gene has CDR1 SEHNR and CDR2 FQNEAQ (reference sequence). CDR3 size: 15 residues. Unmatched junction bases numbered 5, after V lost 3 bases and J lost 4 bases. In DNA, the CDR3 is TGTGCCAGCAGCTTCTTAGCGGGAGGAGGAGAGACCCAGTACTTC. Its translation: CASSFLAGGGETQYF.

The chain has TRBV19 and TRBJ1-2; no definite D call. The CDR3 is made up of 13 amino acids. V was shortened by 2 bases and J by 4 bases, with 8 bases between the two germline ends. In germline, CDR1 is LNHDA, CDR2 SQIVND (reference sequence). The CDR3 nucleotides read TGTGCCAGTAGTATAACGGGGAGCTATGGCTACACCTTC. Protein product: CASSITGSYGYTF.

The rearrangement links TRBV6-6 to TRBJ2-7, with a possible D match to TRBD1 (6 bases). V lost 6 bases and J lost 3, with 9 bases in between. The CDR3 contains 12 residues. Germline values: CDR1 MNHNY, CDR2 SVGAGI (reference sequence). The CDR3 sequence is CASSRGGYEQYF. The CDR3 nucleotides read TGTGCCAGCAGCCGAGGGGGCTACGAGCAGTACTTC.

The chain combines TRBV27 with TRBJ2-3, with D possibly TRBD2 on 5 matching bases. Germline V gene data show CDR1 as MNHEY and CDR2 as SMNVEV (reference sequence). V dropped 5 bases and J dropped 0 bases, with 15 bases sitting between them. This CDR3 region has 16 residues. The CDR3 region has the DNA TGTGCCAGCAGTCTAGCCCCCGGGCCTAGCACAGATACGCAGTATTTT. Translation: CASSLAPGPSTDTQYF.

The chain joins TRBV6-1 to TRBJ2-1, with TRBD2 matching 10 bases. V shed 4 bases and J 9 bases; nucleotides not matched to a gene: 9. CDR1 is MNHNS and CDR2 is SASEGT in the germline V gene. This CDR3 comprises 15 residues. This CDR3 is CASSAVAGGISEQFF. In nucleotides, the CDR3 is TGTGCCAGCAGTGCGGTAGCGGGGGGAATTAGTGAGCAGTTCTTC.

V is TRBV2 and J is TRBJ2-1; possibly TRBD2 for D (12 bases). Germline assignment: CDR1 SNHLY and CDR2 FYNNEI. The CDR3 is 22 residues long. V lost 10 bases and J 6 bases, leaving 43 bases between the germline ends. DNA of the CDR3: TGTGCCATCGAAGGGACAGGGGGGCGGCTAGCGGGAGGGCTTAAGAGCCCCAATGAGCAGTTCTTC. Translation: CAIEGTGGRLAGGLKSPNEQFF.

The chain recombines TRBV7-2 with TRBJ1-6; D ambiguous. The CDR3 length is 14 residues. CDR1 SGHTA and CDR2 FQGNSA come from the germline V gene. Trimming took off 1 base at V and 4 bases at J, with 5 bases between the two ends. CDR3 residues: CASSLGSYNSPLHF. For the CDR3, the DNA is TGTGCCAGCAGCTTAGGTAGTTATAATTCACCCCTCCACTTT.

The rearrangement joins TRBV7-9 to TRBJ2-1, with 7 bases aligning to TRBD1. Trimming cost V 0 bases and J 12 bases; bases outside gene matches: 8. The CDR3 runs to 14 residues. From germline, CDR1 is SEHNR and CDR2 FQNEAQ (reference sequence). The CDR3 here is CASSLATGQTGQFF. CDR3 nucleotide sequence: TGTGCCAGCAGCTTAGCTACGGGACAGACTGGGCAGTTCTTC.

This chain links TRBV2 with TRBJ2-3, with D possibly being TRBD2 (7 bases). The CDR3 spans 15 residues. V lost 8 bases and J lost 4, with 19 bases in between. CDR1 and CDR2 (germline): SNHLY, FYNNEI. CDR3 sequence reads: CASGRGAGSADTQYF. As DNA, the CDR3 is TGTGCCAGCGGGAGGGGGGCAGGGAGCGCAGATACGCAGTATTTT. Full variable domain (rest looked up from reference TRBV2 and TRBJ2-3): EPEVTQTPSHQVTQMGQEVILRCVPISNHLYFYWYRQILGQKVEFLVSFYNNEISEKSEIFDDQFSVERPDGSNFTLKIRSTKLEDSAMYFCASGRGAGSADTQYFGPGTRLTVL.

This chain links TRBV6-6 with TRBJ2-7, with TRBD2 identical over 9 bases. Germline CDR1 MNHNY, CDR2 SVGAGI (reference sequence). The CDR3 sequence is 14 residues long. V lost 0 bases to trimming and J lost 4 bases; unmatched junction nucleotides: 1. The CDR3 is CASSYSGLAYEQYF. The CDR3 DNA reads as TGTGCCAGCAGTTACTCGGGACTAGCATACGAGCAGTACTTC.

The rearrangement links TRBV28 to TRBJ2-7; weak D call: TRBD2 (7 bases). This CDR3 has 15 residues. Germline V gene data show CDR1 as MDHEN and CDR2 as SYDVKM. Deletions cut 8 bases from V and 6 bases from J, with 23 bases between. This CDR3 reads CASGSLGGTPTEQYF. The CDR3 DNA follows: TGTGCCAGCGGGTCATTGGGGGGGACACCCACCGAGCAGTACTTC.

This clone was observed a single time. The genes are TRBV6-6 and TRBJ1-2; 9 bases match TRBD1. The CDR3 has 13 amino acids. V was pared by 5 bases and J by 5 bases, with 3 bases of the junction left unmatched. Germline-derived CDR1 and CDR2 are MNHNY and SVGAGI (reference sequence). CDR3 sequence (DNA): TGTGCCAGCAGTGGGACAGGGCAATATGGCTACACCTTC. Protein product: CASSGTGQYGYTF.

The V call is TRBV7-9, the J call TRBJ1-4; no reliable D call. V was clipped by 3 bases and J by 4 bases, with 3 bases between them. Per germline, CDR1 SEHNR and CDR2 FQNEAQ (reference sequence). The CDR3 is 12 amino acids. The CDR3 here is CASSFRNEKLFF. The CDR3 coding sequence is TGTGCCAGCAGCTTTCGTAATGAAAAACTGTTTTTT.

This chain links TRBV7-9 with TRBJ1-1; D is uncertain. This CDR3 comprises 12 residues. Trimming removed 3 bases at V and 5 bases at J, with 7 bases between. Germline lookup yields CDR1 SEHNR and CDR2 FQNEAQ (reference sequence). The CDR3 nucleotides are TGTGCCAGCAGCTTCCGGCGGACTGAAGCTTTCTTT. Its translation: CASSFRRTEAFF. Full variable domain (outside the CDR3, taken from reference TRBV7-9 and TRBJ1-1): DTGVSQNPRHKITKRGQNVTFRCDPISEHNRLYWYRQTLGQGPEFLTYFQNEAQLEKSRLLSDRFSAERPKGSFSTLEIQRTEQGDSAMYLCASSFRRTEAFFGQGTRLTVV.

The DNA of the CDR3 is TGTGCCATCAGTGAGAGCGTCTCCTACGAGCAGTACTTC. Amino acid sequence: CAISESVSYEQYF. The V gene is TRBV10-3, the J gene TRBJ2-7; D is ambiguous. Looked up from germline, CDR1 is ENHRY and CDR2 is SYGVKD. This CDR3 contains 13 residues. V shed 2 bases and J shed 0 bases, with 5 bases lying between them.

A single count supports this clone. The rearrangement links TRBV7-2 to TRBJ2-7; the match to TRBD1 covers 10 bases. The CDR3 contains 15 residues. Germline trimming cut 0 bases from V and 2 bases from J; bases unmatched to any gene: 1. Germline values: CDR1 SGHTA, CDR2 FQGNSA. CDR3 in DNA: TGTGCCAGCAGCTTAGCTGGGACAGGGGCCTACGAGCAGTACTTC. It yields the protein CASSLAGTGAYEQYF.

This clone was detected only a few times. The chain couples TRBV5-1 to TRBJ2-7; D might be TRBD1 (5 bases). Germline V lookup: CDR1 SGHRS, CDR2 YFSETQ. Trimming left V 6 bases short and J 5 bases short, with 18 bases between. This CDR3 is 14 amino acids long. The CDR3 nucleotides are TGCGCCAGCATGTCTCGCCAGGGCTCTAACGAGCAGTACTTC. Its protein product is CASMSRQGSNEQYF.

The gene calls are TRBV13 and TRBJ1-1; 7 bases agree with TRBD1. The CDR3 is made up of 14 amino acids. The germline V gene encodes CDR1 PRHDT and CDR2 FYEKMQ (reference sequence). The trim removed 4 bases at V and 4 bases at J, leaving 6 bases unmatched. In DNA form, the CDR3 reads TGTGCCAGCAGCTCCGACAGGGTGGCCACTGAAGCTTTCTTT. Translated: CASSSDRVATEAFF.

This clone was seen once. The CDR3 nucleotides are TGCGCCAGCAGCAGACTAGCGGGGTACGAGCAGTACTTC. Translation gives CASSRLAGYEQYF. The chain couples TRBV5-1 to TRBJ2-7, with 11 bases lining up with TRBD2. Trimming cost V 4 bases and J 4 bases; bases outside gene matches: 1. Per germline, CDR1 SGHRS and CDR2 YFSETQ. This CDR3 contains 13 residues.

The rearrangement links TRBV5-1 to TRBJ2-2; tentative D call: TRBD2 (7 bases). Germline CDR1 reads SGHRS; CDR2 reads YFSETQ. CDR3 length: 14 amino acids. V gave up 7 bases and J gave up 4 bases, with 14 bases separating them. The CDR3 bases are TGCGCCAGCCTCCGGGGGGCGGGCACCGGGGAGCTGTTTTTT. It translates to CASLRGAGTGELFF.